Described below is a single T cell receptor (beta chain) sequence and its context. The data belong to a study of blood T cell repertoires in COVID-19. Profiled with immunoSEQ multiplex PCR; TCRdb holds only in-frame clones, not every one. Of about 390,000 clones listed, about 86% were seen once; the top ten hold roughly 9.4%. The CDR3 extends over 13 amino acids. Germline CDR1 is MGHDK and CDR2 is SYGVNS. V was clipped by 8 bases and J by 10 bases, with 17 bases between them. The sequence was obtained from a woman aged 45-65 years who had recovered from COVID-19. Sequencing was done on a sample of PBMCs or T cells enriched from blood (not recorded which). V usage is TRBV25-1 and J usage is TRBJ1-4; D may be TRBD1 (5 bases). CDR3 amino acids: CASAGQSSRKLFF. In nucleotides, the CDR3 is TGTGCCAGCGCTGGACAATCTTCTCGAAAACTGTTTTTT.